This passage covers 9 T cell receptor beta chains from one sample sequenced in a study of a mutant IDH1 vaccine in newly diagnosed glioma (dated by TCRdb to about 2021). Receptor libraries were prepared by the immunoSEQ multiplex PCR assay. Imported from immuneACCESS, the table was reduced by TCRdb to in-frame sequences with V and J called. These copies leave out some clones; in studies compared against another copy, an unresolved V gene accounts for under half, and the cause of the remainder is not known. The sample yields over 55,000 clones; 75% to 90% were counted once. The ten largest account for about 4.6% of the sample. What the time point label conveys for this sample: week 5, during vaccination. A 20-mer mutant IDH1 peptide at 300 micrograms in Montanide made up each vaccine dose, which was injected subcutaneously together with topical imiquimod. These receptors are not linked to any known antigen.

The material sequenced was PBMCs, taken from a glioma patient whose treatment included an IDH1 peptide vaccine. These receptors all stem from a woman aged 40-49 years with glioma.

The rearrangement links TRBV6-1 to TRBJ2-7; 7 bases are shared with TRBD2. Germline-derived CDR1 and CDR2 are MNHNS and SASEGT. The V segment lost 4 bases and the J segment 3 bases; nucleotides outside the gene matches: 15. The CDR3 spans 17 residues. In nucleotides, the CDR3 is TGTGCCAGCAGTGTACGGGATTCAGCGGGATTTCACTACGAGCAGTACTTC. Amino acids: CASSVRDSAGFHYEQYF.

The V gene is TRBV2, the J gene TRBJ1-2; possibly TRBD1 for D (5 bases). CDR1 SNHLY and CDR2 FYNNEI come from the germline V gene. V dropped 7 bases and J dropped 4 bases, with 25 bases sitting between them. This CDR3 comprises 17 residues. The CDR3 here is CASISFTGPSAAYGYTF. As DNA, the CDR3 is TGTGCCAGCATTAGTTTTACAGGCCCATCCGCCGCCTATGGCTACACCTTC. Together with reference TRBV2 and TRBJ1-2, the CDR3 gives the full variable domain: EPEVTQTPSHQVTQMGQEVILRCVPISNHLYFYWYRQILGQKVEFLVSFYNNEISEKSEIFDDQFSVERPDGSNFTLKIRSTKLEDSAMYFCASISFTGPSAAYGYTFGSGTRLTVV.

The chain employs TRBV7-2 and TRBJ1-6, with D perhaps matching TRBD1 (5 bases). Trimming removed 5 bases from V and 6 bases from J, with 14 bases in between. Germline V CDR1 and CDR2: SGHTA, FQGNSA. The CDR3 has 15 amino acids. The CDR3 DNA is TGTGCCAGCAGCCCCGGGCGCGGGGGTAATTCACCCCTCCACTTT. This gives the protein CASSPGRGGNSPLHF.

The V call is TRBV2, the J call TRBJ1-1; perhaps TRBD1 as D (5 bases). The length of the CDR3 is 14 residues. V was shortened by 6 bases and J by 1 base, with 12 bases between the two germline ends. Germline CDR1 and CDR2: SNHLY and FYNNEI. Here the CDR3 reads CASRSQGANTEAFF. The CDR3 DNA reads as TGTGCCAGCAGGTCGCAGGGAGCGAACACTGAAGCTTTCTTT.

The chain recombines TRBV5-4 with TRBJ2-2; 8 bases line up with TRBD1. This CDR3 is 16 amino acids long. The germline V gene has CDR1 SGHNT and CDR2 YYREEE (reference sequence). V trimming: 4 bases; J trimming: 4 bases; junction bases outside the gene matches: 9. CDR3 in amino acids: CASSPWTGRTTGELFF. The CDR3 DNA is TGTGCCAGCAGCCCCTGGACAGGGAGGACCACCGGGGAGCTGTTTTTT.

The V and J genes are TRBV6-1 and TRBJ2-7, with no clear D. The CDR3 is made up of 12 amino acids. V shed 1 base and J shed 3 bases, with 4 bases lying between them. Germline lookup yields CDR1 MNHNS and CDR2 SASEGT. Here the CDR3 DNA reads TGTGCCAGCAGTGAAGAGGACTACGAGCAGTACTTC. The encoded protein is CASSEEDYEQYF.

The J gene is TRBJ1-4, the V gene TRBV4-1; D might be TRBD1 (6 bases). There are 18 residues in the CDR3. Deletions cut 1 base from V and 7 bases from J, with 22 bases between. Germline lookup yields CDR1 MGHRA and CDR2 YSYEKL. The CDR3 loop reads CASSQGPKGRAGAEKLFF. CDR3 DNA: TGCGCCAGCAGCCAAGGCCCCAAGGGGCGCGCAGGGGCTGAAAAACTGTTTTTT.

This chain joins TRBV9 and TRBJ2-5, with TRBD2 identical over 9 bases. With V trimmed by 4 bases and J by 2 bases, 9 bases remained unmatched. Germline V CDR1 and CDR2: SGDLS, YYNGEE. This CDR3 has 16 amino acids. CDR3 nucleotide sequence: TGTGCCAGCAGCCCCGGGGCTAGCGGGGTACAAGAGACCCAGTACTTC. Amino acid sequence: CASSPGASGVQETQYF.

The V call is TRBV19, the J call TRBJ1-2; D call uncertain. CDR1 is LNHDA, CDR2 SQIVND, per germline (reference sequence). Trimming pared 7 bases from V and 0 bases from J, leaving 9 bases between. The CDR3 totals 13 residues. The CDR3 reads CASTIQSNYGYTF. The CDR3 region has the DNA TGTGCCAGTACTATCCAGTCTAACTATGGCTACACCTTC.